Following are 22 T cell receptor beta chains from one sample sequenced in a study of CD8+CD57+ T cells in acquired aplastic anemia. An expansion of CD8+CD57+ cells by flow cytometry had been shown in patients chosen for sequencing. The TCR beta profiling, which covered VDJ combination and CDR3 sequence, was carried out using genomic DNA as the template. TCRdb fed the reads into MiXCR, producing one record per CDR3 protein. The sample has around 200,000 distinct CDR3 sequences, 40% to 55% seen once. The sequencing input was sorted CD4+, CD8+, or CD8+CD57+ T cells (not recorded which) from PBMCs. These receptors originate from a human donor with aplastic anemia.

The rearrangement links TRBV7-9 to TRBJ1-2; no firm D call. V was trimmed by 2 bases and J by 6 bases, leaving 4 bases between them. The CDR3 has 11 residues. Germline V gene lookup returns CDR1 SEHNR and CDR2 FQNEAQ (reference sequence). The CDR3 loop is CASSLRDGYTF. As DNA, the CDR3 is TGTGCCAGCAGCTTAAGGGATGGCTACACCTTC.

The chain has TRBV2 and TRBJ2-7; perhaps TRBD1 as D (6 bases). This CDR3 is built from 12 residues. Trimming took off 7 bases at V and 7 bases at J, with 14 bases between the two ends. Germline CDR1 and CDR2: SNHLY and FYNNEI. CDR3 nucleotides: TGTGCCAGCACCCTGCAACAGGGAGAGCAGTACTTC. Its translation is CASTLQQGEQYF.

This clonotype was observed at least ten times. This chain uses TRBV5-1 with TRBJ2-5; D is possibly TRBD2 (6 bases). In germline, CDR1 is SGHRS, CDR2 YFSETQ. This CDR3 region has 13 residues. V lost 3 bases and J 5 bases, leaving 11 bases between the germline ends. The DNA for the CDR3 is TGCGCCAGCAGCTGGGGGACTCTGGAGACCCAGTACTTC. It translates to CASSWGTLETQYF.

This rearrangement joins TRBV20-1 to TRBJ2-1, with 7 bases identical to TRBD2. Germline V gene data show CDR1 as DFQATT and CDR2 as SNEGSKA (reference sequence). V lost 0 bases, J lost 10 bases, and 3 bases stayed unmatched. The CDR3 is 12 amino acids. The CDR3 loop is CSARDHSGEQFF. The CDR3 DNA sequence: TGCAGTGCTAGAGACCATAGCGGGGAGCAGTTCTTC.

The sample holds many counts of this clonotype. This chain links TRBV5-1 with TRBJ2-7, with a possible D match to TRBD2 (6 bases). Per germline, CDR1 SGHRS and CDR2 YFSETQ. Between the trimmed V and J ends, which lost 5 bases and 1 base, there was a span of 19 bases. The CDR3 is made up of 16 amino acids. The CDR3 loop reads CASRNSLALPSYEQYF. CDR3 DNA: TGCGCCAGCAGGAACTCCCTAGCGCTCCCTTCCTACGAGCAGTACTTC.

The genes are TRBV9 and TRBJ1-5; D is uncertain. The CDR3 has 15 amino acids. Deletions cut 0 bases from V and 3 bases from J, with 10 bases between. The germline gives CDR1 SGDLS, CDR2 YYNGEE. The DNA of the CDR3 is TGTGCCAGCAGCGTAGGGCCGTCGCACAATCAGCCCCAGCATTTT. Its translation is CASSVGPSHNQPQHF.

The chain links TRBV24-1 to TRBJ2-1; maybe TRBD1 (5 bases). CDR3 size: 15 residues. V lost 3 bases and J lost 9, with 17 bases in between. Germline V gene sequence: CDR1 KGHDR, CDR2 SFDVKD. The DNA for the CDR3 is TGTGCCACCAGTGATAGAACAGGTGGTTACTTTGAGCAGTTCTTC. Translation: CATSDRTGGYFEQFF.

The chain combines TRBV10-3 with TRBJ1-6; TRBD1 is a possible D gene (6 bases). The CDR3 is 16 amino acids. V lost 0 bases to trimming and J lost 6 bases, with 12 bases between them. CDR1 is ENHRY, CDR2 SYGVKD, per germline. The CDR3, as DNA: TGTGCCATCAGTGAGTCGCGGGGGGCCCCTAATTCACCCCTCCACTTT. Translated: CAISESRGAPNSPLHF.

This clonotype was picked up many times. This chain uses TRBV19 with TRBJ2-5; 7 bases are a match to TRBD2. V lost 4 bases to trimming and J lost 1 base; unmatched junction nucleotides: 9. In germline, CDR1 is LNHDA, CDR2 SQIVND (reference sequence). The CDR3 contains 16 residues. The CDR3 reads CASSNPGGETQETQYF. CDR3 nucleotide sequence: TGTGCCAGTAGTAATCCTGGGGGGGAAACCCAAGAGACCCAGTACTTC.

The genes are TRBV20-1 and TRBJ1-1; 7 bases line up with TRBD1. With V trimmed by 3 bases and J by 1 base, 11 bases remained unmatched. The V gene's germline CDR1 is DFQATT and CDR2 SNEGSKA (reference sequence). This CDR3 is 16 amino acids long. The chain's CDR3 is CSASATGTAKNTEAFF. The CDR3 nucleotides are TGCAGTGCTAGTGCTACCGGGACAGCAAAGAACACTGAAGCTTTCTTT.

The V gene is TRBV14, the J gene TRBJ1-1; D not certain. Deletions cut 1 base from V and 9 bases from J, with 12 bases between. Germline V gene data show CDR1 as SGHDN and CDR2 as FVKESK. This CDR3 is built from 13 residues. CDR3: CASSQGQAWKAFF. CDR3 DNA sequence: TGTGCCAGCAGCCAAGGGCAAGCATGGAAAGCTTTCTTT.

DNA for the CDR3: TGCAGCGTTGATGAGAAGAACACTGAAGCTTTCTTT. Its translation is CSVDEKNTEAFF. The chain combines TRBV29-1 with TRBJ1-1; unclear D gene. CDR1 and CDR2 from the germline V gene are SQVTM and ANQGSEA. The CDR3 extends over 12 amino acids. Trimming shortened V by 3 bases and J by 1 base, and 6 bases separated the two germline ends.

As concerns this clonotype: Possible read error: a much larger clone is one base away. The chain joins TRBV4-1 to TRBJ2-7; D perhaps matches TRBD1 (6 bases). The CDR3 consists of 15 residues. CDR1 is MGHRA and CDR2 is YSYEKL in the germline V gene. The CDR3 nucleotides read TGCGCCAGCAGCCTTCAATACAGGGCGATCTACGGGCAGTACTTC. Its translation: CASSLQYRAIYGQYF.

This clonotype turned up a few times. The chain combines TRBV27 with TRBJ1-6; TRBD1 is a possible D gene (5 bases). Trimming stripped 2 bases from V and 10 bases from J, with 15 bases between. The CDR3 sequence is 15 residues long. CDR1 MNHEY and CDR2 SMNVEV come from the germline V gene (reference sequence). DNA of the CDR3: TGTGCCAGCAGTTTAAGGGGAGCTAGGGAATCACCCCTCCACTTT. Protein product: CASSLRGARESPLHF.

V is TRBV19 and J is TRBJ1-3; D is unclear. CDR3 length equals 14 residues. V was shortened by 1 base and J by 8 bases, with 12 bases between the two germline ends. Germline loops: CDR1 LNHDA, CDR2 SQIVND (reference sequence). CDR3 residues: CASSIVGGPDTIYF. The DNA for the CDR3 is TGTGCCAGTAGTATAGTAGGAGGACCGGACACCATATATTTT.

For this clonotype: At one of its ends the junction is not consistent with the germline gene, which may arise from a read error. In DNA, the CDR3 is TGTGCCAGCAGTGAATTGGGGACGGGACAGGGCTTTGGCGAGCGGTACTTC. This translates into CASSELGTGQGFGERYF. The V call is TRBV25-1, the J call TRBJ2-7, with 9 bases aligning to TRBD1. The V gene's germline CDR1 is MGHDK and CDR2 SYGVNS. The CDR3 length is 17 residues.

Many counts were recorded for this clonotype. The chain couples TRBV5-1 to TRBJ2-3, with D perhaps TRBD1 or TRBD2 (5 bases each). V was shortened by 3 bases and J by 4 bases, with 9 bases between the two germline ends. The germline gives CDR1 SGHRS, CDR2 YFSETQ. This CDR3 contains 13 residues. Here the CDR3 DNA reads TGCGCCAGCAGCTCGGGACGAGCAGATACGCAGTATTTT. Translated: CASSSGRADTQYF.

This clonotype was detected only once. This chain uses TRBV19 with TRBJ1-1, with TRBD1 matching 9 bases. Germline-derived CDR1 and CDR2 are LNHDA and SQIVND (reference sequence). There are 15 residues in the CDR3. The junction had 7 bases not matched to a gene; V was cut back by 4 bases and J by 4 bases. CDR3 protein: CASSTLPGQGTEAFF. DNA for the CDR3: TGTGCCAGTAGTACACTGCCGGGACAGGGCACTGAAGCTTTCTTT.

The chain recombines TRBV7-3 with TRBJ1-3; D remains ambiguous. This CDR3 is 11 amino acids long. Trimming stripped 11 bases from V and 4 bases from J, with 9 bases between. From germline, CDR1 is SGHTA and CDR2 FQGTGA. The CDR3 loop is CAGGYGNTIYF. CDR3 DNA sequence: TGTGCCGGCGGGTACGGAAACACCATATATTTT. Looking up the rest from reference TRBV7-3 and TRBJ1-3 gives the full variable domain: GAGVSQTPSNKVTEKGKYVELRCDPISGHTALYWYRQSLGQGPEFLIYFQGTGAADDSGLPNDRFFAVRPEGSVSTLKIQRTERGDSAVYLCAGGYGNTIYFGEGSWLTVV.

This chain uses TRBV11-2 with TRBJ2-3, with TRBD1 matching over 9 bases. J was trimmed by 2 bases and V by 0 bases; bases with no gene match: 15. The CDR3 consists of 20 residues. Germline V gene sequence: CDR1 SGHAT, CDR2 FQNNGV. The CDR3 DNA is TGTGCCAGCAGCTTAGAGTATCGGACAGGGGACCGCGAAGTCACAGATACGCAGTATTTT. Amino acids: CASSLEYRTGDREVTDTQYF.

This clonotype was counted at least ten times. The CDR3 bases are TGTGCCAGCAGCGTAGGTGTAGCCAAAAACATTCAGTACTTC. It translates to CASSVGVAKNIQYF. This chain links TRBV9 with TRBJ2-4; D is uncertain. Trimming pared 0 bases from V and 0 bases from J, leaving 4 bases between. The CDR3 has 14 amino acids. Germline V CDR1 and CDR2: SGDLS, YYNGEE.

This clonotype was detected only a few times. The gene calls are TRBV19 and TRBJ1-2; maybe TRBD1 (5 bases). CDR3 length: 14 residues. Deletions cut 5 bases from V and 7 bases from J, with 17 bases between. Germline lookup yields CDR1 LNHDA and CDR2 SQIVND (reference sequence). CDR3 coding DNA: TGTGCCAGTAGTCCCGGGCCAAGCGGGGGTGGCTACACCTTC. This sequence encodes CASSPGPSGGGYTF.